The sequence of this T cell receptor (beta chain) was determined in a study of cytomegalovirus exposure and HLA in healthy donors. Use of 60 Vbeta and 13 Jbeta primers characterized the PCR. Assay: immunoSEQ multiplex PCR; the TCRdb copy retains only in-frame clones and omits some. The data contain around 240,000 clones, 82% of them singletons. Material for sequencing was PBMCs. This sequence originates from a middle-aged woman in good health and CMV-seropositive.

CDR3 nucleotides: TGTGCCAGCAGCTTAACCGGGTATGCTGGCTACACCTTC. This encodes CASSLTGYAGYTF. V gene TRBV7-3 combines with J gene TRBJ1-2; no reliable D call. The CDR3 totals 13 residues. V was cut by 0 bases and J by 7 bases, with 9 bases left in between. From germline, CDR1 is SGHTA and CDR2 FQGTGA. The variable domain in full, with the rest retrieved from reference TRBV7-3 and TRBJ1-2, is GAGVSQTPSNKVTEKGKYVELRCDPISGHTALYWYRQSLGQGPEFLIYFQGTGAADDSGLPNDRFFAVRPEGSVSTLKIQRTERGDSAVYLCASSLTGYAGYTFGSGTRLTVV.